Given below is one T cell receptor (beta chain) in context. Its antigen remains unidentified. This record comes from a study of T cell repertoires in cytomegalovirus infection. Study summary: From public TCR beta signatures came an indication of both CMV infection and matching HLA type.

TCRdb reprocessed the reads with MiXCR, giving one entry per CDR3 protein. The repertoire holds approximately 220,000 distinct CDR3 sequences, with roughly 34% as singletons. This receptor was obtained from a human donor in good health (CMV status not recorded). Some clones in this sample may be carry-over from other donors' samples. Sequenced here: CD8+ T cells from cultured PBMCs, sampled from culture after CMV antigen stimulation.

CDR3 coding DNA: TGTGCCAGCAGCTTCGGGAGAGGGGATGAGCAGTTCTTC. Protein: CASSFGRGDEQFF. The rearrangement uses TRBV28 and TRBJ2-1; TRBD2 is a possible D gene (6 bases). This CDR3 has 13 residues. The germline V and J ends were trimmed by 6 bases and 8 bases, with 14 bases remaining between them. Germline V lookup: CDR1 MDHEN, CDR2 SYDVKM.